This T cell receptor beta chain appears in the sequencing data of a study of immune heterogeneity within non-small cell lung tumors. Study as a whole: The composition of the tumors was several squamous cell carcinomas, 10 non-squamous carcinomas and 1 not otherwise specified.

Trimming took 4 bases from V and 7 from J, leaving 12 bases between them. The CDR3 totals 13 residues. The germline CDR1 and CDR2 sequences are MNHEY and SMNVEV (reference sequence). This clonotype was observed at least ten times. A multiplex PCR containing 32 V primers and 13 J primers was used to amplify TCR beta CDR3. TCRdb ran MiXCR on the multiplex PCR reads and lists one entry per CDR3 protein. The profile shows about 15,000 distinct CDR3 sequences, over 25% of them singletons. Genomic DNA extracted from bulk tumor tissue served as template. A total of roughly 600 ng was used per sample. Taken during surgery, several biopsies per primary tumor were spaced as far apart as possible within the tumor mass. Patients underwent curative surgery for non-small cell lung cancer (untreated and newly diagnosed).

J is TRBJ2-3 and V is TRBV27, with a possible D match to TRBD2 (5 bases). Sequencing was done on a sample of lung tumor tissue. This TCR was recovered from a man aged 35 to 55 with non-small cell lung cancer. The CDR3 region has the DNA TGTGCCAGCAGTTCACCCAGAGGGAATACGCAGTATTTT. Protein product: CASSSPRGNTQYF.